A single sample gave rise to the 27 T cell receptor beta chains below, sequenced in a study of shared clonotypes between healthy human individuals. TCRdb's copy holds only in-frame clones and misses some; the assay was immunoSEQ multiplex PCR. This table has approximately 500,000 clones, approximately 80% appearing once. Sequenced sample: PBMCs. Every receptor here comes from a woman aged 40 to 50 in good health. Some clones in this sample may be carry-over from other donors' samples.

The rearrangement links TRBV4-1 to TRBJ2-2; TRBD2 agrees at 14 bases. The CDR3 runs to 18 residues. Germline values: CDR1 MGHRA, CDR2 YSYEKL. J lost 4 bases, V lost 1 base, and 5 bases had no gene match. This chain's CDR3 is CASSQGLAGGPGTGELFF. The CDR3 DNA follows: TGCGCCAGCAGCCAAGGACTAGCGGGAGGGCCGGGCACCGGGGAGCTGTTTTTT.

This CDR3 reads CASSPHGGPNQPQHF. The CDR3 DNA reads TGTGCCAGCAGCCCTCACGGGGGACCCAATCAGCCCCAGCATTTT. The rearrangement uses TRBV7-9 and TRBJ1-5; possibly TRBD1 for D (5 bases). This CDR3 region has 15 residues. The germline V gene encodes CDR1 SEHNR and CDR2 FQNEAQ (reference sequence). Trimming took off 5 bases at V and 3 bases at J, with 14 bases between the two ends.

The chain links TRBV4-2 to TRBJ1-2; 7 bases match TRBD1. Germline CDR1 LGHNA, CDR2 YNFKEQ. The V and J ends lost 4 bases and 1 base, in that order; junction bases with no gene match: 3. This CDR3 is 14 amino acids long. The CDR3 nucleotides are TGTGCCAGCAGCCCGGACAGGTTTAACTATGGCTACACCTTC. It encodes CASSPDRFNYGYTF.

The V call is TRBV28, the J call TRBJ2-7; TRBD1 matches at 8 bases. The V gene's germline CDR1 is MDHEN and CDR2 SYDVKM. V was clipped by 3 bases and J by 9 bases; unmatched bases: 10. The CDR3 totals 14 residues. The CDR3 sequence is CASSFSQGAWVQYF. The CDR3 DNA reads as TGTGCCAGCAGTTTCAGTCAGGGGGCTTGGGTGCAGTACTTC. Full variable domain (missing parts from reference TRBV28 and TRBJ2-7): DVKVTQSSRYLVKRTGEKVFLECVQDMDHENMFWYRQDPGLGLRLIYFSYDVKMKEKGDIPEGYSVSREKKERFSLILESASTNQTSMYLCASSFSQGAWVQYFGPGTRLTVT.

Remarks on this clone: This CDR3 is also generated by other DNA sequences in the sample. For the CDR3, the DNA is TGTGCCAGCAGCGTAGGAGACTCCTACGAGCAGTACTTC. This codes for CASSVGDSYEQYF. The chain joins TRBV9 to TRBJ2-7, with unresolved D. Germline loops: CDR1 SGDLS, CDR2 YYNGEE. The CDR3 sequence is 13 residues long. Trimming removed 0 bases at V and 0 bases at J, with 4 bases between.

The rearrangement links TRBV11-3 to TRBJ2-1; 16 bases fit TRBD2. The CDR3 extends over 18 amino acids. The germline V gene has CDR1 SGHNT and CDR2 YENEEA. V was pared by 0 bases and J by 8 bases, with 7 bases of the junction left unmatched. CDR3 DNA sequence: TGTGCCAGCAGCTTAGAGGGTCCGGGACTAGCGGGAGGGCATGAGCAGTTCTTC. Protein product: CASSLEGPGLAGGHEQFF.

The gene calls are TRBV18 and TRBJ2-7; TRBD2 matches 11 bases. The CDR3 is 15 residues long. Germline CDR1 reads KGHSH; CDR2 reads LQKENI. J gave up 3 bases and V 3 bases, and 4 bases lay outside the gene matches. This CDR3 reads CASSPATSGDYEQYF. CDR3 DNA: TGTGCCAGCTCACCCGCGACTAGCGGGGACTACGAGCAGTACTTC.

Regarding this clone: A far larger clone is only one base removed, so a read error is likely. The chain uses TRBV5-1 and TRBJ2-6, with D possibly being TRBD1 or TRBD2 (6 bases each). The length of the CDR3 is 16 residues. Looked up from germline, CDR1 is SGHRS and CDR2 is YFSETQ. CDR3 sequence reads: CASSPRGDSGTNVLTF. The CDR3 DNA is TGCGCCAGCAGCCCAAGGGGGGACTCTGGGACCAACGTCCTGACTTTC.

This clone has ten or more counts. CDR3 amino acids: CASSEDREYEQYF. CDR3 in DNA: TGTGCCAGCAGCGAGGACAGGGAATACGAGCAGTACTTC. The chain employs TRBV27 and TRBJ2-7, with 8 positions matching TRBD1. The CDR3 runs to 13 residues. The V gene end was trimmed by 6 bases and the J gene end by 4 bases; junction bases not matched to a gene: 5. Germline values: CDR1 MNHEY, CDR2 SMNVEV (reference sequence).

This rearrangement joins TRBV30 to TRBJ1-1; D remains ambiguous. Trimming took 0 bases from V and 3 from J, leaving 11 bases between them. The V gene's germline CDR1 is GTSNPN and CDR2 SVGIG (reference sequence). This CDR3 spans 14 amino acids. In nucleotides, the CDR3 is TGTGCCTGGAGTGTACCGGGTGGGCACACTGAAGCTTTCTTT. Its protein is CAWSVPGGHTEAFF.

The chain recombines TRBV5-1 with TRBJ2-7, with a possible D match to TRBD2 (6 bases). The length of the CDR3 is 14 residues. Trimming shortened V by 7 bases and J by 0 bases, and 14 bases separated the two germline ends. Germline V gene lookup returns CDR1 SGHRS and CDR2 YFSETQ. CDR3 sequence (DNA): TGCGCCAGCCGCTCACTAGCCTCCTCCTACGAGCAGTACTTC. Translation: CASRSLASSYEQYF.

The chain carries TRBV28 and TRBJ1-2; D not certain. V was clipped by 6 bases and J by 6 bases, with 17 bases between them. This CDR3 contains 14 residues. Germline assignment: CDR1 MDHEN and CDR2 SYDVKM. For the CDR3, the DNA is TGTGCCAGCAGCCCGCGGTGGTTCCGAAATGGCTACACCTTC. Its translation is CASSPRWFRNGYTF.

The gene calls are TRBV6-5 and TRBJ1-6; D perhaps matches TRBD1 (6 bases). Germline CDR1 MNHEY, CDR2 SVGAGI. V lost 6 bases and J lost 9, with 12 bases in between. The CDR3 totals 13 residues. The CDR3 DNA reads TGTGCCAGCAGAAAGGGGGGCGGTTCACCCCTCCACTTT. Translation gives CASRKGGGSPLHF.

The chain couples TRBV7-2 to TRBJ1-1; a weak D match, TRBD1 (6 bases). Germline V gene lookup returns CDR1 SGHTA and CDR2 FQGNSA. This CDR3 has 15 residues. Trimming shortened V by 3 bases and J by 7 bases, and 18 bases separated the two germline ends. CDR3 in DNA: TGTGCCAGCAGCTTCCTTGGACAGCGTCAAGGTGAAGCTTTCTTT. It codes for CASSFLGQRQGEAFF.

This clone turned up a few times. This chain connects TRBV30 to TRBJ1-2, with D maybe TRBD1 (6 bases). CDR1 is GTSNPN, CDR2 SVGIG, per germline (reference sequence). Trimming left V 3 bases short and J 4 bases short, with 15 bases between. The CDR3 is made up of 14 amino acids. The CDR3: CAWSRNRDSYGYTF. The CDR3 DNA is TGTGCCTGGAGCCGGAACAGGGACTCCTATGGCTACACCTTC.

This rearrangement joins TRBV5-4 to TRBJ2-5; D uncertain. Germline V gene data show CDR1 as SGHNT and CDR2 as YYREEE (reference sequence). V gave up 3 bases and J gave up 5 bases, with 14 bases separating them. The CDR3 extends over 14 amino acids. The CDR3 sequence is CASSSQRVGETQYF. The CDR3 nucleotides read TGTGCCAGCAGCTCCCAAAGAGTTGGCGAGACCCAGTACTTC.

The chain has TRBV28 and TRBJ2-5, with D tentatively TRBD1 or TRBD2 (5 bases each). The J call may not be correct, given that the DNA end is closer to TRBJ2-7. The CDR3 covers 13 residues. Germline V CDR1 and CDR2: MDHEN, SYDVKM. The CDR3 DNA reads as TGTGCCAGCGGTACGGGACCGACCTACGAGCAGTACTTC. It is translated as CASGTGPTYEQYF.

This rearrangement joins TRBV25-1 to TRBJ2-7; 8 bases align to TRBD1. Germline loops: CDR1 MGHDK, CDR2 SYGVNS. After removal of 4 bases from V and 2 bases from J, the junction contained 13 bases not matched to a gene. The CDR3 sequence is 17 residues long. In DNA, the CDR3 is TGTGCCAGCAGTGGCAGTCAAGAAGGACAGGGAACCTACGAGCAGTACTTC. Encoded protein: CASSGSQEGQGTYEQYF.

In regard to this clone: A much larger clone differs by one base, so this may be a read error. The J gene is TRBJ2-5, the V gene TRBV13; D remains unclear. There are 12 residues in the CDR3. CDR1 and CDR2 (germline): PRHDT, FYEKMQ (reference sequence). Trimming left V 5 bases short and J 0 bases short, with 4 bases between. This CDR3 reads CASSANQETQYF. CDR3 in DNA: TGTGCCAGCAGCGCTAACCAAGAGACCCAGTACTTC.

The chain carries TRBV5-1 and TRBJ1-1, with no clear D. V lost 1 base to trimming and J lost 5 bases, with 15 bases between them. Per the germline V gene, CDR1 is SGHRS and CDR2 is YFSETQ. This CDR3 has 15 residues. In nucleotides, the CDR3 is TGCGCCAGCAGCTTGTCATCGGTGGGAGGAACTGAAGCTTTCTTT. This encodes CASSLSSVGGTEAFF.

Comments on this clone: A read error may explain this, as a much larger clone is one base away. This sample also contains other DNA sequences that code for the same CDR3. The V and J genes are TRBV7-2 and TRBJ2-5; D remains unclear. The germline gives CDR1 SGHTA, CDR2 FQGNSA. The CDR3 is 12 amino acids. This CDR3 is CAGSLSRETQYF. The CDR3 bases are TGTGCCGGCAGCTTATCGCGAGAGACCCAGTACTTC.

In its sample, this clone was seen a few times. The gene calls are TRBV11-3 and TRBJ2-5, with a weak D call TRBD2 (5 bases). Germline V lookup: CDR1 SGHNT, CDR2 YENEEA. This CDR3 has 9 residues. Trimming took off 8 bases at V and 10 bases at J, with 8 bases between the two ends. The CDR3 bases are TGTGCCAGCCCCGGGGACCAGTACTTC. This encodes CASPGDQYF.

The rearrangement joins TRBV6-6 to TRBJ1-4, with 10 bases aligning to TRBD1. There are 14 residues in the CDR3. Germline CDR1 MNHNY, CDR2 SVGAGI (reference sequence). V was clipped by 4 bases and J by 6 bases; unmatched bases: 2. Here the CDR3 reads CASSSGTGDEKLFF. The DNA of the CDR3 is TGTGCCAGCAGTTCCGGGACAGGGGATGAAAAACTGTTTTTT.

This chain links TRBV28 with TRBJ2-7, with TRBD2 as a possible D gene (6 bases). Germline lookup yields CDR1 MDHEN and CDR2 SYDVKM. V dropped 4 bases and J dropped 5 bases, with 18 bases sitting between them. The CDR3 sequence is 15 residues long. CDR3 protein: CASSSYAGTPDEQYF. CDR3 nucleotides: TGTGCCAGCAGTTCCTATGCCGGGACTCCAGACGAGCAGTACTTC.

The gene calls are TRBV2 and TRBJ1-5; 8 positions match TRBD1. In germline, CDR1 is SNHLY, CDR2 FYNNEI. CDR3 length equals 15 residues. The junction had 12 bases not matched to a gene; V was cut back by 8 bases and J by 6 bases. The CDR3 spells CASFAEAGGFQPQHF. Here the CDR3 DNA reads TGTGCCAGCTTCGCCGAGGCAGGGGGCTTTCAGCCCCAGCATTTT.

The chain couples TRBV9 to TRBJ2-1, with 7 bases aligning to TRBD2. This CDR3 contains 16 residues. V dropped 0 bases and J dropped 8; count of bases not matched to a gene: 11. From germline, CDR1 is SGDLS and CDR2 YYNGEE. The DNA for the CDR3 is TGTGCCAGCAGCGTAGGTAAGCGGAACAGCGGGGATGAGCAGTTCTTC. It translates to CASSVGKRNSGDEQFF.

This clone was seen a handful of times. The gene calls are TRBV29-1 and TRBJ2-7, with a possible D match to TRBD1 (6 bases). The CDR3 is 12 residues long. Trimming removed 4 bases from V and 2 bases from J, with 9 bases in between. Germline CDR1 and CDR2: SQVTM and ANQGSEA. CDR3 region: CSVGQVTYEQYF. The CDR3, as DNA: TGCAGCGTTGGACAGGTTACCTACGAGCAGTACTTC.